Listed here are 9 T cell receptor beta chains from one sample, sequenced in a study of fetal regulatory T cell absence and autoimmunity. Assay: immunoSEQ multiplex PCR; the TCRdb copy retains only in-frame clones and omits some. Among roughly 95,000 clones listed, about two thirds were seen once. The material sequenced was pancreas tissue. Every receptor here comes from a male donor with IPEX syndrome.

A single count supports this clone. CDR3 DNA sequence: TGCACCAGCAGCCGTTTAACGAACAGGGGGTTTAACTATGGCTACACCTTC. The encoded protein is CTSSRLTNRGFNYGYTF. The rearrangement uses TRBV1 and TRBJ1-2; TRBD1 is the table's D call, not checked against the DNA. TRBV1 is described as a pseudogene. The CDR3 loop spans 17 amino acids.

V is TRBV4-3 and J is TRBJ1-2; D is possibly TRBD1 (6 bases). The length of the CDR3 is 15 residues. The V end lost 0 bases, the J end lost 3 bases, and 11 bases lay between the germline ends. The V gene's germline CDR1 is LGHNA and CDR2 YSLEER. In nucleotides, the CDR3 is TGCGCCAGCAGCCAAGATAATAGGGGGTACTATGGCTACACCTTC. Translated: CASSQDNRGYYGYTF.

The genes are TRBV6-5 and TRBJ2-2, with a possible D match to TRBD1 (6 bases). The CDR3 contains 16 residues. Trimming took off 2 bases at V and 5 bases at J, with 15 bases between the two ends. Germline V CDR1 and CDR2: MNHEY, SVGAGI. CDR3 nucleotides: TGTGCCAGCAGTTACGTGGGGGCGCTAAGAACCGGGGAGCTGTTTTTT. It codes for CASSYVGALRTGELFF.

The count of this clone is one. The chain carries TRBV19 and TRBJ2-1; TRBD2 agrees at 8 bases. The J segment lost 4 bases and the V segment lost 5 bases, leaving 7 bases of the junction unmatched. Germline loops: CDR1 LNHDA, CDR2 SQIVND (reference sequence). The CDR3 totals 15 residues. The CDR3 region has the DNA TGTGCCAGTAGTCTAACTAGCGGACTTTACAATGAGCAGTTCTTC. Protein: CASSLTSGLYNEQFF.

In DNA, the CDR3 is TGCGCCAGCAGCACGACTAGCGGGAGTTGGTACAATGAGCAGTTCTTC. It yields the protein CASSTTSGSWYNEQFF. The rearrangement links TRBV5-1 to TRBJ2-1; 12 nucleotides line up with TRBD2. The J segment lost 4 bases and the V segment lost 4 bases, leaving 6 bases of the junction unmatched. The germline CDR1 and CDR2 sequences are SGHRS and YFSETQ. CDR3 length equals 16 residues.

The V call is TRBV11-2, the J call TRBJ1-2, with 9 bases identical to TRBD1. After removal of 5 bases from V and 4 bases from J, the junction contained 8 bases not matched to a gene. Germline CDR1 and CDR2: SGHAT and FQNNGV. This CDR3 region has 15 residues. The CDR3 loop reads CASSPNRDRVYGYTF. CDR3 bases: TGTGCCAGCAGCCCTAACCGGGACAGGGTCTATGGCTACACCTTC.

The V call is TRBV5-8, the J call TRBJ2-3; 11 nucleotides align to TRBD2. Losses at the gene ends were 6 bases for V and 10 bases for J; bases not matched to a gene: 4. The CDR3 covers 12 residues. Per germline, CDR1 SGHTS and CDR2 YDEGEE. CDR3 DNA: TGTGCCAGCAATAGCGGGGGGGGCCCGCAGTATTTT. Translating gives CASNSGGGPQYF.

The chain carries TRBV7-9 and TRBJ2-3, with a tentative D call TRBD2 (6 bases). Between the trimmed V and J ends, which lost 6 bases and 5 bases, there was a span of 21 bases. Per germline, CDR1 SEHNR and CDR2 FQNEAQ (reference sequence). This CDR3 has 16 residues. This CDR3 is CASRTGVAVRGDTQYF. The CDR3 DNA is TGTGCCAGCAGAACCGGGGTAGCGGTCCGTGGAGATACGCAGTATTTT.

This clone occurred a few times. The J gene is TRBJ2-2, the V gene TRBV4-1, with TRBD2 matching 8 bases. Per the germline V gene, CDR1 is MGHRA and CDR2 is YSYEKL. V dropped 4 bases and J dropped 0; count of bases not matched to a gene: 1. The CDR3 spans 15 residues. CDR3 sequence: CASSPGLANTGELFF. Written as DNA, the CDR3 is TGCGCCAGCAGCCCGGGACTAGCGAACACCGGGGAGCTGTTTTTT.